These 6 T cell receptor beta chains originate from one sample sequenced in a study of glioma-infiltrating T cells after dendritic cell vaccination. Using immunoSEQ multiplex PCR, the repertoire was profiled, and TCRdb retains in-frame clones only, with some absent. The table records about 38,000 clones, 70% to 85% of them present only once. The sequencing here drew on blood, taken before dendritic cell vaccination. These receptors were collected from a human donor with glioblastoma.

The CDR3 region has the DNA TGTGCCATCAGTGACAGGGAAAATCAGCCCCAGCATTTT. This translates into CAISDRENQPQHF. The rearrangement links TRBV10-3 to TRBJ1-5, with D perhaps matching TRBD1 (5 bases). V was cut by 3 bases and J by 4 bases, with 7 bases left in between. This CDR3 comprises 13 residues. Germline-derived CDR1 and CDR2 are ENHRY and SYGVKD.

The J gene is TRBJ1-1, the V gene TRBV7-3; perhaps TRBD1 as D (6 bases). The CDR3 is 17 residues long. The germline V and J ends were trimmed by 0 bases and 5 bases, with 19 bases remaining between them. CDR1 and CDR2 (germline): SGHTA, FQGTGA. The CDR3 region has the DNA TGTGCCAGCAGCTTAACCACCCTAGGGGGAACGAAGACTGAAGCTTTCTTT. It specifies CASSLTTLGGTKTEAFF.

The chain has TRBV7-9 and TRBJ2-3, with TRBD1 identical over 9 bases. CDR1 is SEHNR, CDR2 FQNEAQ, per germline (reference sequence). The CDR3 spans 15 residues. With V trimmed by 3 bases and J by 1 base, 2 bases remained unmatched. CDR3 nucleotides: TGTGCCAGCAGCTTCTGGGACAGGGGCACAGATACGCAGTATTTT. It specifies CASSFWDRGTDTQYF.

V is TRBV5-4 and J is TRBJ1-2; TRBD1 matches at 7 bases. The germline CDR1 and CDR2 sequences are SGHNT and YYREEE (reference sequence). This CDR3 contains 15 residues. Trimming removed 0 bases from V and 8 bases from J; junction bases left unmatched: 10. Written as DNA, the CDR3 is TGTGCCAGCAGCTTGGACAGGGGAGCGATGCAGGGCTACACCTTC. Translating gives CASSLDRGAMQGYTF.

The J gene is TRBJ1-2, the V gene TRBV7-3, with 7 bases aligning to TRBD1. The CDR3 is 13 residues long. Germline CDR1 is SGHTA and CDR2 is FQGTGA. V lost 4 bases to trimming and J lost 7 bases; unmatched junction nucleotides: 6. The CDR3 DNA sequence: TGTGCCAGCAGCTCCGACAGGGTATCTGGCTACACCTTC. Protein product: CASSSDRVSGYTF.

The V call is TRBV5-4, the J call TRBJ2-5; tentative D call: TRBD1 (6 bases). V lost 2 bases to trimming and J lost 5 bases, with 19 bases between them. This CDR3 contains 16 residues. Looked up from germline, CDR1 is SGHNT and CDR2 is YYREEE (reference sequence). The CDR3: CASSFPPGQGMETQYF. CDR3 nucleotide sequence: TGTGCCAGCAGCTTCCCCCCGGGACAAGGGATGGAGACCCAGTACTTC. Supplemented by reference TRBV5-4 and TRBJ2-5, the full variable domain reads ETGVTQSPTHLIKTRGQQVTLRCSSQSGHNTVSWYQQALGQGPQFIFQYYREEENGRGNFPPRFSGLQFPNYSSELNVNALELDDSALYLCASSFPPGQGMETQYFGPGTRLLVL.